The 9 T cell receptor beta chains in this list originate from one sample, sequenced in a study of Ad26.COV2.S vaccination and SARS-CoV-2 variants. As to treatment: some 20 received Ad26.COV2.S at low or high dose, single or two shots; a few received placebo; per-sample allocation not given. Vaccine and placebo recipients were sampled on day 63 after the first injection. The protocol was immunoSEQ multiplex PCR, while the TCRdb copy is restricted to in-frame clones and leaves out a portion. The sample has more than 300,000 clones; about 85% are singletons. The sequences come from peripheral blood, collected in a trial of Ad26.COV2.S vaccine versus placebo. The receptors shown here come from a person aged 18-65 years who received the Ad26.COV2.S COVID-19 vaccine or a placebo.

This rearrangement joins TRBV29-1 to TRBJ2-2; D possibly uses TRBD1 or TRBD2 (6 bases each). With 7 bases removed from V and 4 bases from J, the gap between germline ends came to 13 bases. The CDR3 totals 13 residues. Germline V gives CDR1 SQVTM, CDR2 ANQGSEA. CDR3 DNA: TGCAGCGCCCGGGGGCGGCCCACCGGGGAGCTGTTTTTT. It yields the protein CSARGRPTGELFF.

The rearrangement uses TRBV18 and TRBJ1-5; a weak D match, TRBD1 (6 bases). Trimming removed 6 bases at V and 5 bases at J, with 14 bases between. CDR3 size: 14 residues. Germline CDR1 reads KGHSH; CDR2 reads LQKENI. The chain's CDR3 is CASSLNAGDQPQHF. CDR3 bases: TGTGCCAGCTCCTTAAATGCAGGGGATCAGCCCCAGCATTTT.

The chain recombines TRBV6-5 with TRBJ1-1; D remains ambiguous. The CDR3 has 13 residues. Germline assignment: CDR1 MNHEY and CDR2 SVGAGI. V lost 6 bases to trimming and J lost 4 bases, with 12 bases between them. As DNA, the CDR3 is TGTGCCAGCAGCGCTGGGGTGGGCACTGAAGCTTTCTTT. This encodes CASSAGVGTEAFF.

The chain combines TRBV7-9 with TRBJ2-7, with D possibly TRBD1 on 5 matching bases. The V gene's germline CDR1 is SEHNR and CDR2 FQNEAQ (reference sequence). V dropped 3 bases and J dropped 5 bases, with 11 bases sitting between them. This CDR3 has 13 amino acids. This chain's CDR3 is CASSLGLYDEQYF. CDR3 coding DNA: TGTGCCAGCAGCTTGGGGCTCTATGACGAGCAGTACTTC.

The gene calls are TRBV5-6 and TRBJ1-5, with a tentative D call TRBD1 (6 bases). In germline, CDR1 is SGHDT, CDR2 YYEEEE. The CDR3 sequence is 17 residues long. V lost 4 bases, J lost 0 bases, and 17 bases lay in between. CDR3 DNA sequence: TGTGCCAGCAGCCTGTGGACAGATTCTTATAGCAATCAGCCCCAGCATTTT. This gives the protein CASSLWTDSYSNQPQHF. Combining the CDR3 with reference TRBV5-6 and TRBJ1-5 gives the whole variable domain DAGVTQSPTHLIKTRGQQVTLRCSPKSGHDTVSWYQQALGQGPQFIFQYYEEEERQRGNFPDRFSGHQFPNYSSELNVNALLLGDSALYLCASSLWTDSYSNQPQHFGDGTRLSIL.

V usage is TRBV3-1 (or the pseudogene TRBV3-2) and J usage is TRBJ2-5; 7 bases are shared with TRBD2. Trimming at V came to 2 bases and at J to 3 bases, leaving 3 bases not matched to a gene. Germline values: CDR1 LGHDT, CDR2 YNNKEL (reference sequence). The CDR3 spans 14 residues. The CDR3 protein is CASSQLGREETQYF. The CDR3 DNA follows: TGTGCCAGCAGCCAACTTGGGAGGGAAGAGACCCAGTACTTC.

V usage is TRBV11-2 and J usage is TRBJ2-5; 10 nucleotides line up with TRBD2. Germline CDR1 reads SGHAT; CDR2 reads FQNNGV. The CDR3 length is 15 residues. V shed 7 bases and J 4 bases; nucleotides not matched to a gene: 9. CDR3 bases: TGTGCCAGCACCAACCAGCGGGGGGGCGTAGAGACCCAGTACTTC. Translated: CASTNQRGGVETQYF.

Details on this clone: A junction end diverges from the germline sequence, so it may reflect a read error. The J gene is TRBJ2-5, the V gene TRBV7-7; 8 bases align to TRBD1. This CDR3 contains 15 residues. The germline V gene has CDR1 SSHAT and CDR2 FNYEAQ (reference sequence). The CDR3 DNA reads TGTGCTAGCAGTTATGGACAGGGTTCGGGGGAGACCCAGTACTTC. Translation gives CASSYGQGSGETQYF.

The chain recombines TRBV19 with TRBJ1-2, with 9 bases lining up with TRBD1. CDR1 is LNHDA and CDR2 is SQIVND in the germline V gene (reference sequence). CDR3 length: 16 amino acids. The trim removed 11 bases at V and 7 bases at J, leaving 20 bases unmatched. CDR3 in DNA: TGTGCCTGGTTAGACCTGGGACAGGGAAATCCCCGTGGCTACACCTTC. Protein sequence: CAWLDLGQGNPRGYTF.